This passage covers 17 T cell receptor beta chains from one sample sequenced in a study. TCRdb itself ran the 5' RACE reads through MiXCR, one entry per CDR3 protein. In the table there are tens of thousands of distinct CDR3 sequences, about 20% of which are singletons. The sequencing input was naive CD4+ T cells sorted from a lymph node. Subset defined: naive CD4+ T cells, CD4+CD45RA+CD25-. Receptors were obtained from a female donor with breast cancer.

This clonotype was picked up many times. CDR3 nucleotides: TGTGCCAGCAGCGGGACTAGCGTATTGGCAGATACGCAGTATTTT. It specifies CASSGTSVLADTQYF. The J gene is TRBJ2-3, the V gene TRBV9; 9 nucleotides align to TRBD2. Per the germline V gene, CDR1 is SGDLS and CDR2 is YYNGEE. Germline trimming cut 3 bases from V and 4 bases from J; bases unmatched to any gene: 6. The CDR3 is 15 residues long.

This clonotype showed up many times. The V gene is TRBV20-1, the J gene TRBJ1-1, with D hard to call. V lost 3 bases, J lost 3 bases, and 11 bases lay in between. The CDR3 spans 13 residues. Germline V gives CDR1 DFQATT, CDR2 SNEGSKA (reference sequence). The CDR3 protein is CSASGNSYTEAFF. As DNA, the CDR3 is TGCAGTGCTAGCGGCAACTCTTACACTGAAGCTTTCTTT.

The chain links TRBV18 to TRBJ2-1; D is possibly TRBD2 (6 bases). The CDR3 is 15 residues long. CDR1 is KGHSH, CDR2 LQKENI, per germline. V shed 2 bases and J shed 9 bases, with 17 bases lying between them. The CDR3: CASSPVVSGRGEQFF. DNA for the CDR3: TGTGCCAGCTCACCAGTGGTCAGTGGGCGGGGTGAGCAGTTCTTC.

For this clonotype: A much bigger clone sits one base away, suggesting this may be a read error. The chain recombines TRBV4-1 with TRBJ1-1, with TRBD1 as a possible D gene (6 bases). V was cut by 4 bases and J by 4 bases, with 22 bases left in between. The length of the CDR3 is 17 residues. Per the germline V gene, CDR1 is MGHRA and CDR2 is YSYEKL. The CDR3 sequence is CASSLIDGGRASTEAFF. DNA of the CDR3: TGCGCCAGCAGCCTGATCGACGGGGGGCGCGCGAGCACTGAAGCTTTCTTT.

This chain joins TRBV5-1 and TRBJ2-2; TRBD2 matches 7 bases. Germline CDR1 and CDR2: SGHRS and YFSETQ. The ends lost 3 bases at V and 1 base at J; junction bases unmatched: 3. The CDR3 runs 15 residues. The CDR3 region has the DNA TGCGCCAGCAGCTCGAGCGGGATGAACACCGGGGAGCTGTTTTTT. This codes for CASSSSGMNTGELFF.

This chain links TRBV4-3 with TRBJ1-3; D not certain. Trimming removed 0 bases from V and 0 bases from J, with 9 bases in between. The CDR3 runs to 16 residues. Germline V CDR1 and CDR2: LGHNA, YSLEER. The CDR3 here is CASSQDRSTSGNTIYF. The CDR3 region has the DNA TGCGCCAGCAGCCAAGATAGGAGCACCTCTGGAAACACCATATATTTT.

This clonotype appeared a few times. This rearrangement joins TRBV28 to TRBJ2-7; D is uncertain. V dropped 5 bases and J dropped 9 bases, with 11 bases sitting between them. CDR3 length: 11 residues. Germline CDR1 and CDR2: MDHEN and SYDVKM. CDR3 sequence reads: CASSADFRQYF. The CDR3 DNA reads TGTGCCAGCAGTGCCGATTTTAGGCAGTACTTC.

This clonotype appeared a few times. The chain recombines TRBV20-1 with TRBJ1-2; TRBD1 matches at 10 bases. This CDR3 has 13 residues. The V segment lost 6 bases and the J segment 8 bases; nucleotides outside the gene matches: 9. Germline V gene data show CDR1 as DFQATT and CDR2 as SNEGSKA (reference sequence). The CDR3 bases are TGCAGTGCGAAGACAGGGGGCGCATTGGGCTACACCTTC. Translating gives CSAKTGGALGYTF.

This clonotype was observed at least ten times. The chain employs TRBV5-1 and TRBJ2-1; 10 bases map to TRBD2. Unmatched junction bases numbered 7, after V lost 2 bases and J lost 5 bases. The germline V gene encodes CDR1 SGHRS and CDR2 YFSETQ. The CDR3 covers 16 residues. For the CDR3, the DNA is TGCGCCAGCAGCTTAGGAGCGGGAGGGGCCCACAATGAGCAGTTCTTC. Residues: CASSLGAGGAHNEQFF.

Many counts were recorded for this clonotype. The genes are TRBV20-1 and TRBJ2-1, with 11 bases lining up with TRBD2. The germline V gene encodes CDR1 DFQATT and CDR2 SNEGSKA (reference sequence). The length of the CDR3 is 15 residues. V lost 4 bases to trimming and J lost 4 bases; unmatched junction nucleotides: 6. The CDR3 coding sequence is TGCAGTGCTAAGACCGGGACTAGCGGATACAATGAGCAGTTCTTC. Amino acids: CSAKTGTSGYNEQFF.

This clonotype was found a few times. The chain employs TRBV7-9 and TRBJ1-4, with D unresolved. V shed 6 bases and J shed 14 bases, with 19 bases lying between them. CDR3 length: 13 amino acids. CDR1 and CDR2 (germline): SEHNR, FQNEAQ (reference sequence). In DNA, the CDR3 is TGTGCCAGCAGTGAGAGGGAGTTTGGAAAGCTGTTTTTT. This codes for CASSEREFGKLFF.

On this clonotype: A read error is possible here, since a much larger clone lies one base away. The conserved phenylalanine or tryptophan is not found at the CDR3 terminus, so this likely reflects a read error. The chain has TRBV20-1 and TRBJ1-3; D is unresolved. CDR1 is DFQATT and CDR2 is SNEGSKA in the germline V gene (reference sequence). Deletions cut 5 bases from V and 0 bases from J, with 11 bases between. CDR3 length: 14 residues. DNA of the CDR3: TGCAGTGCTCCTGACGGAAACTCTGGAAACACCATATATCTT. It encodes CSAPDGNSGNTIYL.

This clonotype was counted ten times or more. The chain is built from TRBV7-2 and TRBJ2-1, with 8 nucleotides matching TRBD1. The V segment lost 5 bases and the J segment 7 bases; nucleotides outside the gene matches: 4. There are 13 residues in the CDR3. CDR1 and CDR2 from the germline V gene are SGHTA and FQGNSA. CDR3 sequence: CASSPRTGNEQFF. The CDR3 DNA is TGTGCCAGCAGCCCCCGGACAGGGAATGAGCAGTTCTTC. The variable domain in full, with the rest retrieved from reference TRBV7-2 and TRBJ2-1, is GAGVSQSPSNKVTEKGKDVELRCDPISGHTALYWYRQSLGQGLEFLIYFQGNSAPDKSGLPSDRFSAERTGGSVSTLTIQRTQQEDSAVYLCASSPRTGNEQFFGPGTRLTVL.

Many counts were recorded for this clonotype. The CDR3 here is CASSKGGEAFF. CDR3 nucleotide sequence: TGTGCCAGCAGCAAAGGGGGCGAAGCTTTCTTT. The rearrangement uses TRBV6-5 and TRBJ1-1, with 7 bases identical to TRBD1. Germline loops: CDR1 MNHEY, CDR2 SVGAGI. The CDR3 loop spans 11 amino acids. With V trimmed by 6 bases and J by 8 bases, 3 bases remained unmatched.

This clonotype was detected ten times or more. The CDR3 reads CSVVPDTDTQYF. The CDR3 DNA reads TGCAGCGTTGTGCCCGACACAGATACGCAGTATTTT. This chain links TRBV29-1 with TRBJ2-3; D ambiguous. V gave up 4 bases and J gave up 2 bases, with 7 bases separating them. Germline CDR1 SQVTM, CDR2 ANQGSEA. The CDR3 totals 12 residues.

The rearrangement links TRBV6-2 or TRBV6-3 to TRBJ2-1; 8 nucleotides agree with TRBD2. The CDR3 sequence is 16 residues long. V lost 6 bases to trimming and J lost 5 bases; unmatched junction nucleotides: 12. Germline V gene lookup returns CDR1 MNHEY and CDR2 SVGEGT. For the CDR3, the DNA is TGTGCCAGCAGAAGGATGCCTCGGGGGGGCCACAATGAGCAGTTCTTC. Translation gives CASRRMPRGGHNEQFF.

Turning to this clonotype: Germline is not matched at one junction end, which may reflect a read error. The rearrangement links TRBV5-1 to TRBJ2-1, with 7 bases identical to TRBD1. CDR1 and CDR2 from the germline V gene are SGHRS and YFSETQ. CDR3 length equals 14 residues. The CDR3 DNA follows: TGCGCCAGCAGCTTGGACAGGGGATGGAATGTGCAGTTCTTC. Its translation is CASSLDRGWNVQFF.